This entry features one T cell receptor beta chain sequence. Its antigen remains undetermined. Within one base of it there is no much larger clone, and no base qualities were kept. This specimen comes from a study of T cell responses to AZD1222 COVID-19 vaccine (dated by TCRdb to the early 2020s). For the study in its entirety: AZD1222 recipients whose second dose came at about 4 weeks and those whose second dose came at about 12 weeks were combined into one group, since spike-specific TCR depth and breadth did not differ between the two schedules. A total of 233 trial participants underwent TCR sequencing, of whom about 210 received two doses of AZD1222 and some 26 received two doses of the MenACWY control vaccine. Trial participants were enrolled by age into 18-55, 56-69 and 70-plus year subgroups, with approximately 150, 28 and 58 TCR-sequenced participants respectively. Overall results and qualifications from the work: No day 14 peak-response samples were available, so repertoires were characterized only after the peak T cell response. CD4 TCRs associated with the vaccine covered the entire spike protein, and the dominant responses were in regions 160-218 and 743-854. The 56-69-year group was small, and its depth increase did not reach significance, likely because of low power. Only 5 to 7 AZD1222 recipients were SARS-CoV-2 seropositive at baseline, limiting conclusions about previously exposed vaccinees. Epitopes outside the regions mutated in the B.1.351 and B.1.1.7 variants were reportedly recognized by nearly half of the unique spike-specific TCRs. Spike-specific TCR breadth and depth rose significantly after two AZD1222 doses compared with day 0 and with MenACWY recipients. Most participants were white British and females outnumbered males, and the authors suggested that clonal diversity may have been underestimated.

Sample time point, as interpreted from the label and publication: baseline before first vaccination. Vaccinee samples came from UK trials COV001 and COV002, including a single-blind randomized controlled phase 2/3 trial of AZD1222 (ChAdOx1 nCoV-19) in healthy adults. For TCRbeta chain sequencing, PBMC samples were collected from trial participants at day 0 and at day 28 after the second dose. The CDR3 regions of human TCRbeta chains were analyzed by immunosequencing. Under the source paper's analysis protocol: Repertoire TCRs were checked for matches against a reference library of SARS-CoV-2-specific TCRs that had been generated using the MIRA antigen-specificity platform. Breadth meant the fraction of unique TCRs that were SARS-CoV-2-associated, whereas depth meant the fraction of total T cells that were SARS-CoV-2-associated. Using the MIRA data, every spike-specific TCR was mapped to the spike region that the TCR reacted to and assigned to either a CD4 or a CD8 class. Log10-transformed breadth and depth values were compared by one-way ANOVA with Sidak's multiple comparisons tests. TCRdb retrieved this table from immuneACCESS and kept in-frame rearrangements only. Not all clones are present; in checked studies, unresolved V genes account for under half, and no reason is known for the remainder. V, J and clone size are taken as reported in that table, and D and trimming were inferred from the DNA itself. Here the sample has 75,000 to 100,000 clones; roughly 90% occur a single time. The top ten constitute under 8.5% of the sample.

The germline V gene encodes CDR1 SGHTA and CDR2 FQGNSA. Counted from cysteine to phenylalanine, this CDR3 has 16 amino acids. The entry retains the CDR3 DNA only, 48 bases that are in frame from base 1. At the junction V is shortened by 5 bases and J by 3 bases; bases outside the gene matches: 9. The V and J segments used are TRBV7-2 and TRBJ2-1; 8 central bases correspond to TRBD2. The TCR comes from an adult in good health. The source material was peripheral blood, sampled on day 0 of AZD1222 vaccination. CDR3 region: CASSPDGTSIYNEQFF. The DNA is TGTGCCAGCAGCCCCGACGGGACTAGTATCTACAATGAGCAGTTCTTC.